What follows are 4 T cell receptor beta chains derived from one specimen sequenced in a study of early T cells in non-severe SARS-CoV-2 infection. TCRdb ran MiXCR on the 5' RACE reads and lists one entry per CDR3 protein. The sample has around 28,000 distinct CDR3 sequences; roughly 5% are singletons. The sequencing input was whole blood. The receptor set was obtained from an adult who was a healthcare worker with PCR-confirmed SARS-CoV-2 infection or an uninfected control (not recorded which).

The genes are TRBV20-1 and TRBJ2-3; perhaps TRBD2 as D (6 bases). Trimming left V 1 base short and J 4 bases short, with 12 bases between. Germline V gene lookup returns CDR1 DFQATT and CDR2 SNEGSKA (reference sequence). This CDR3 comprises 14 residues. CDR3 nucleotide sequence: TGCAGTGCTAGAGGTTTCCTAGCGCCAGATACGCAGTATTTT. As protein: CSARGFLAPDTQYF.

CDR3 sequence (DNA): TGCGCCAGCAGCTTGGTAGGGTCCTACGAGCAGTACTTC. The encoded protein is CASSLVGSYEQYF. The chain couples TRBV5-1 to TRBJ2-7; D is ambiguous. Germline V gene data show CDR1 as SGHRS and CDR2 as YFSETQ. V was cut by 0 bases and J by 1 base, with 5 bases left in between. The CDR3 runs to 13 residues. The full variable domain, in which reference TRBV5-1 and TRBJ2-7 provide the parts outside the CDR3, is KAGVTQTPRYLIKTRGQQVTLSCSPISGHRSVSWYQQTPGQGLQFLFEYFSETQRNKGNFPGRFSGRQFSNSRSEMNVSTLELGDSALYLCASSLVGSYEQYFGPGTRLTVT.

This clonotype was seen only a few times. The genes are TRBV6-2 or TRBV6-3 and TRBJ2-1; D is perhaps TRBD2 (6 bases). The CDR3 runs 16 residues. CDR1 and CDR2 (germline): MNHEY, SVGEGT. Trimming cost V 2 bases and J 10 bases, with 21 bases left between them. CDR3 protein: CASSYRGPAGLREQFF. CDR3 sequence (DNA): TGTGCCAGCAGTTACCGCGGACCGGCGGGGCTAAGGGAGCAGTTCTTC.

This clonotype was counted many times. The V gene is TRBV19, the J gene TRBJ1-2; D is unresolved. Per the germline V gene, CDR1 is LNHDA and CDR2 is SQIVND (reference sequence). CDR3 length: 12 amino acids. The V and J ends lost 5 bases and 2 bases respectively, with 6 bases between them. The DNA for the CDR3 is TGTGCCAGTAGTCCCCAGAACTATGGCTACACCTTC. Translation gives CASSPQNYGYTF. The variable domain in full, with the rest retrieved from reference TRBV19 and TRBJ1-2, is DGGITQSPKYLFRKEGQNVTLSCEQNLNHDAMYWYRQDPGQGLRLIYYSQIVNDFQKGDIAEGYSVSREKKESFPLTVTSAQKNPTAFYLCASSPQNYGYTFGSGTRLTVV.